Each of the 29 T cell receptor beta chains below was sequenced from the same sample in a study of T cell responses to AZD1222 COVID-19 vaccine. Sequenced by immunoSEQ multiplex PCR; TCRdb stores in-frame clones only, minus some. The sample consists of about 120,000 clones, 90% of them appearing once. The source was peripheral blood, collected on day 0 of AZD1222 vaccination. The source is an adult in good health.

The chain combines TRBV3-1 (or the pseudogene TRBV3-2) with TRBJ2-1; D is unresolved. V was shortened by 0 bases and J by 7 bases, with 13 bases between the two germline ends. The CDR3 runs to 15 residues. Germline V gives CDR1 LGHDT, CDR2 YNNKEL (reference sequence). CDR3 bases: TGTGCCAGCAGCCAAGAAGGACGAAGGCAGAATGAGCAGTTCTTC. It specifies CASSQEGRRQNEQFF.

The CDR3 region is CASSLGKASGATRTQYF. The CDR3 region has the DNA TGTGCCAGCAGCTTAGGAAAGGCTAGCGGGGCGACTAGGACGCAGTATTTT. The chain has TRBV11-2 and TRBJ2-3; TRBD2 agrees at 9 bases. With V trimmed by 1 base and J by 9 bases, 14 bases remained unmatched. Germline V CDR1 and CDR2: SGHAT, FQNNGV. This CDR3 comprises 17 residues. Drawing the rest from reference TRBV11-2 and TRBJ2-3, the complete variable domain is EAGVAQSPRYKIIEKRQSVAFWCNPISGHATLYWYQQILGQGPKLLIQFQNNGVVDDSQLPKDRFSAERLKGVDSTLKIQPAKLEDSAVYLCASSLGKASGATRTQYFGPGTRLTVL.

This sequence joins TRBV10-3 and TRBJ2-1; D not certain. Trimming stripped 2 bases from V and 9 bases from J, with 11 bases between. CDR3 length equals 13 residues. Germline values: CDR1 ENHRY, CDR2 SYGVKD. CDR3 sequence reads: CAISESSFREQFF. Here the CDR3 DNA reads TGTGCCATCAGTGAGAGCTCTTTTCGTGAGCAGTTCTTC.

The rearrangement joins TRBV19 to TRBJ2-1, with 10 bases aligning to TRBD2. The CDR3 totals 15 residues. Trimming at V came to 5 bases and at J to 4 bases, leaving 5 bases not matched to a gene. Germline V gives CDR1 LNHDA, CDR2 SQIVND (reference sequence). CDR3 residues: CASSSGTSAYNEQFF. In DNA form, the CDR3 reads TGTGCCAGTAGTTCAGGGACTAGCGCATACAATGAGCAGTTCTTC.

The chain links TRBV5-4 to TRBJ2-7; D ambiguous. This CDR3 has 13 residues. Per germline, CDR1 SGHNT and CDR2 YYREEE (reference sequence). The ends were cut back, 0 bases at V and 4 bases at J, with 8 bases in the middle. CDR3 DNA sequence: TGTGCCAGCAGCTTGGCCACCTCGTACGAGCAGTACTTC. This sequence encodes CASSLATSYEQYF.

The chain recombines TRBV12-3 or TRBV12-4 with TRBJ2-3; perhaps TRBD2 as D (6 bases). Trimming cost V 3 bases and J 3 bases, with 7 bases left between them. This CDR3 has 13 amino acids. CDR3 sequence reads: CASSFGGTDTQYF. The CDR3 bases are TGTGCCAGCAGTTTCGGGGGAACAGATACGCAGTATTTT.

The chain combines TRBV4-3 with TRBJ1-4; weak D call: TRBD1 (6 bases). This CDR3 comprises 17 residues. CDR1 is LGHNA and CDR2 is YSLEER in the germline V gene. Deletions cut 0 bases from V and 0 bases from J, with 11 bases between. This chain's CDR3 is CASSQEGAGSTNEKLFF. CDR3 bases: TGCGCCAGCAGCCAAGAGGGGGCGGGGTCAACTAATGAAAAACTGTTTTTT.

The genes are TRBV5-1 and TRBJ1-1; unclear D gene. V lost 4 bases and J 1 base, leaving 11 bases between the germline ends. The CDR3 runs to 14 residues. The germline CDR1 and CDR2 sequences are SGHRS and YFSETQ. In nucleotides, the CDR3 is TGCGCCAGCAGCCCCTCTCCAGGGAACACTGAAGCTTTCTTT. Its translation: CASSPSPGNTEAFF.

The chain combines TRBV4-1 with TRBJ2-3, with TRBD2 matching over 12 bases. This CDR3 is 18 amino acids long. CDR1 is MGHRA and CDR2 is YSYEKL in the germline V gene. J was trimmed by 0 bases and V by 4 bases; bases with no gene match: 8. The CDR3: CASSPQVLAGGSTDTQYF. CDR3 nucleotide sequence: TGCGCCAGCAGCCCCCAAGTCCTAGCGGGGGGGAGCACAGATACGCAGTATTTT.

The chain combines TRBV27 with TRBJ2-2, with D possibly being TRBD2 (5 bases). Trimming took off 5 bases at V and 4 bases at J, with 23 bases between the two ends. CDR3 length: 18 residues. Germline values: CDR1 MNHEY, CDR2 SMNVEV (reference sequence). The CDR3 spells CASSLYSDLSSSTGELFF. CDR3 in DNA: TGTGCCAGCAGTCTCTACTCGGACTTGAGCAGTTCCACCGGGGAGCTGTTTTTT.

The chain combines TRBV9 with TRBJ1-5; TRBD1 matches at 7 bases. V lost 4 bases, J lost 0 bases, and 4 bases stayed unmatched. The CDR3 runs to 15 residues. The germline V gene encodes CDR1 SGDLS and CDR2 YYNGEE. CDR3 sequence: CASSPRDSSNQPQHF. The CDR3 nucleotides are TGTGCCAGCAGCCCGCGGGACAGTAGCAATCAGCCCCAGCATTTT.

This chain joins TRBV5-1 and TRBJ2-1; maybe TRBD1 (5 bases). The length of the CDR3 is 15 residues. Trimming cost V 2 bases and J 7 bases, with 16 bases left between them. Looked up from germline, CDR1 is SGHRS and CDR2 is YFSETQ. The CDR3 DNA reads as TGCGCCAGCAGCTTCTCAGGGTTCTTTAATAATGAGCAGTTCTTC. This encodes CASSFSGFFNNEQFF.

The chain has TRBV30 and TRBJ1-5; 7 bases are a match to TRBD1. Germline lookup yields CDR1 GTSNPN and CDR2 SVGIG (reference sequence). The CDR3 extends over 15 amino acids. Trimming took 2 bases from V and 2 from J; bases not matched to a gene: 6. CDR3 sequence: CAWSTRGLGNQPQHF. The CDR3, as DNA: TGTGCCTGGAGTACGAGGGGGCTAGGCAATCAGCCCCAGCATTTT.

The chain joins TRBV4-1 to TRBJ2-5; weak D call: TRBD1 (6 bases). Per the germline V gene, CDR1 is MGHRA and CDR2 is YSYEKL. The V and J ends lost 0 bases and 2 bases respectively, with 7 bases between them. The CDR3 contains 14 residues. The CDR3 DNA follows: TGCGCCAGCAGCCAAGAAAGGGGGCAAGAGACCCAGTACTTC. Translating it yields CASSQERGQETQYF.

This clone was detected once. Here the CDR3 DNA reads TGTGCCAGCAAGGAAGGGATCCAACAACAGCCCCAGCATTTT. Its translation is CASKEGIQQQPQHF. The genes are TRBV6-5 and TRBJ1-5, with no clear D. The CDR3 runs 14 residues. Looked up from germline, CDR1 is MNHEY and CDR2 is SVGAGI. Trimming cost V 7 bases and J 7 bases, with 17 bases left between them.

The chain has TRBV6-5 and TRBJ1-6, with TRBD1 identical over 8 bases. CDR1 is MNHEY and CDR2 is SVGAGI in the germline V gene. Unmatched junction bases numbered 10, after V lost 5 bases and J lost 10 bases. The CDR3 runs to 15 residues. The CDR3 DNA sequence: TGTGCCAGCAGTATCGGACAGGGATTCCGCTCACCCCTCCACTTT. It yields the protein CASSIGQGFRSPLHF.

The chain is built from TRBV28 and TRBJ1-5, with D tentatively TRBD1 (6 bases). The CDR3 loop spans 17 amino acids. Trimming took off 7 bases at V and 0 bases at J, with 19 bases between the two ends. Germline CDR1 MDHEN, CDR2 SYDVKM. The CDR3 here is CASKVREGGSSNQPQHF. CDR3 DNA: TGTGCCAGCAAAGTTAGGGAGGGGGGCTCTAGCAATCAGCCCCAGCATTTT. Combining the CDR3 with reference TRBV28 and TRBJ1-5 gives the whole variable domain DVKVTQSSRYLVKRTGEKVFLECVQDMDHENMFWYRQDPGLGLRLIYFSYDVKMKEKGDIPEGYSVSREKKERFSLILESASTNQTSMYLCASKVREGGSSNQPQHFGDGTRLSIL.

This chain's CDR3 is CASRPSEGRGEAKNIQYF. The CDR3 DNA sequence: TGTGCCAGCAGACCTTCCGAAGGGCGGGGAGAGGCCAAAAACATTCAGTACTTC. The chain has TRBV6-2 or TRBV6-3 and TRBJ2-4; perhaps TRBD2 as D (6 bases). Looked up from germline, CDR1 is MNHEY and CDR2 is SVGEGT. Deletions cut 6 bases from V and 1 base from J, with 22 bases between. The CDR3 has 18 residues.

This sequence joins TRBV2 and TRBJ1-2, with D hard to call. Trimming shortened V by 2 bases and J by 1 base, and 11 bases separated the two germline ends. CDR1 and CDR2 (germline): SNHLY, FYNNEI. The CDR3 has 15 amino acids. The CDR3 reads CASSELGRSNYGYTF. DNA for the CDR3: TGTGCCAGCAGTGAATTGGGGAGAAGTAACTATGGCTACACCTTC.

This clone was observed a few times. CDR3 residues: CATSDPGPGGLGNEQFF. For the CDR3, the DNA is TGTGCCACCAGTGACCCGGGCCCGGGAGGACTGGGGAATGAGCAGTTCTTC. The rearrangement links TRBV24-1 to TRBJ2-1; 7 positions match TRBD2. CDR3 size: 17 residues. CDR1 and CDR2 from the germline V gene are KGHDR and SFDVKD. V gave up 4 bases and J gave up 7 bases; unmatched junction bases: 15.

The CDR3 sequence is CATSRGLLRAGNEQFF. In DNA, the CDR3 is TGTGCCACCAGCAGAGGTTTACTAAGGGCGGGCAATGAGCAGTTCTTC. The chain couples TRBV15 to TRBJ2-1, with D tentatively TRBD2 (5 bases). The CDR3 is 16 amino acids. The germline CDR1 and CDR2 sequences are LNHNV and YYDKDF (reference sequence). V lost 1 base, J lost 6 bases, and 16 bases lay in between.

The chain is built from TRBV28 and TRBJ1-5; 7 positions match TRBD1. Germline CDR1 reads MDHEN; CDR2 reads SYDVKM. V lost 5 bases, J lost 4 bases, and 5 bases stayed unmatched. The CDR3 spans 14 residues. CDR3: CASSPAGGNQPQHF. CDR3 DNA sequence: TGTGCCAGCAGTCCTGCAGGGGGGAATCAGCCCCAGCATTTT.

The CDR3 nucleotides read TGTGCCAGCAGCTTATGGGTCGGGTATGGCTACACCTTC. It yields the protein CASSLWVGYGYTF. This chain joins TRBV7-8 and TRBJ1-2; no definite D call. The CDR3 is 13 residues long. The V end lost 2 bases, the J end lost 5 bases, and 9 bases lay between the germline ends. The germline V gene has CDR1 SGHVS and CDR2 FQNEAQ.

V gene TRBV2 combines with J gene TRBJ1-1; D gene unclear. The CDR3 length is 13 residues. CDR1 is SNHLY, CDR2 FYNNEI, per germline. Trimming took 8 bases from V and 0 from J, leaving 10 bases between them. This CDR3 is CASHSQLNTEAFF. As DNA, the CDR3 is TGTGCCAGCCACAGCCAACTGAACACTGAAGCTTTCTTT. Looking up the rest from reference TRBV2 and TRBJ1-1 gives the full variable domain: EPEVTQTPSHQVTQMGQEVILRCVPISNHLYFYWYRQILGQKVEFLVSFYNNEISEKSEIFDDQFSVERPDGSNFTLKIRSTKLEDSAMYFCASHSQLNTEAFFGQGTRLTVV.

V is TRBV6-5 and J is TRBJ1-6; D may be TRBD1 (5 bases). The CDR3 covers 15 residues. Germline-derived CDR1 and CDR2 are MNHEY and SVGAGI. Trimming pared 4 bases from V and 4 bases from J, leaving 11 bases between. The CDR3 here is CASSSLRVYNSPLHF. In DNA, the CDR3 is TGTGCCAGCAGTTCCCTCAGGGTATATAATTCACCCCTCCACTTT.

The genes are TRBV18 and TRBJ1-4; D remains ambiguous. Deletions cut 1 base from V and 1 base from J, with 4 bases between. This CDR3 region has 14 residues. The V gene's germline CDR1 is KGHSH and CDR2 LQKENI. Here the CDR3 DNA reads TGTGCCAGCTCACCACGGGGAACTAATGAAAAACTGTTTTTT. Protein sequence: CASSPRGTNEKLFF.

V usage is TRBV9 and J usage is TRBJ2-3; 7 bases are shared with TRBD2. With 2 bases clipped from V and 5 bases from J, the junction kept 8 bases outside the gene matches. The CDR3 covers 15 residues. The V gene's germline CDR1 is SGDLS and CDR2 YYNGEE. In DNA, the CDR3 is TGTGCCAGCAGCGTTCTAGCGGTTGCACAAGATACGCAGTATTTT. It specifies CASSVLAVAQDTQYF.

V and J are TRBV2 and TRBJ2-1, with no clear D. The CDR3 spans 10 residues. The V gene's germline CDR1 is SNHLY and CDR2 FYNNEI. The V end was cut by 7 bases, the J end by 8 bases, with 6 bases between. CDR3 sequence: CASKVDEQFF. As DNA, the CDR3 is TGTGCCAGCAAGGTTGATGAGCAGTTCTTC.

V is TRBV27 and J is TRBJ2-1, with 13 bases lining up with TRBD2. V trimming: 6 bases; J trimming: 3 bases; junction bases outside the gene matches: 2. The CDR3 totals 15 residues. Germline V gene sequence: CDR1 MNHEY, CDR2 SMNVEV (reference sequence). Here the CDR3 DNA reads TGTGCCAGCAGGGGACTAGCGGGACTCTACAATGAGCAGTTCTTC. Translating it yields CASRGLAGLYNEQFF.